Listed here are 11 T cell receptor beta chains from one sample, sequenced in a study of T cell changes during pregnancy in multiple sclerosis. The protocol was immunoSEQ multiplex PCR, while the TCRdb copy is restricted to in-frame clones and leaves out a portion. This table has fewer than 35,000 clones, 90% appearing once. Specimen: CD4+ T cells from peripheral blood mononuclear cells, collected in the third trimester of pregnancy. These receptors came from a female donor in good health, enrolled as a control in a pregnancy study.

The chain couples TRBV7-6 to TRBJ1-2; D possibly corresponds to TRBD1 (6 bases). The germline V gene has CDR1 SGHVS and CDR2 FNYEAQ. V dropped 0 bases and J dropped 8 bases, with 13 bases sitting between them. This CDR3 contains 14 residues. The CDR3 sequence: CASSLAGQGHGYTF. As DNA, the CDR3 is TGTGCCAGCAGCTTAGCGGGCCAGGGGCACGGCTACACCTTC.

This chain links TRBV7-8 with TRBJ1-5; a weak D match, TRBD1 (6 bases). Germline values: CDR1 SGHVS, CDR2 FQNEAQ. This CDR3 is 18 amino acids long. The V end lost 5 bases, the J end lost 6 bases, and 26 bases lay between the germline ends. CDR3 residues: CASSPAPVGAGEGQPQHF. The CDR3 DNA follows: TGTGCCAGCAGCCCAGCTCCCGTAGGGGCAGGGGAAGGTCAGCCCCAGCATTTT. The whole variable domain, filled in from reference TRBV7-8 and TRBJ1-5, reads GAGVSQSPRYKVAKRGQDVALRCDPISGHVSLFWYQQALGQGPEFLTYFQNEAQLDKSGLPSDRFFAERPEGSVSTLKIQRTQQEDSAVYLCASSPAPVGAGEGQPQHFGDGTRLSIL.

The rearrangement uses TRBV12-5 and TRBJ2-5, with D perhaps TRBD1 (6 bases). The CDR3 covers 16 residues. The V gene's germline CDR1 is LGHNT and CDR2 FRNRAP. With 8 bases removed from V and 5 bases from J, the gap between germline ends came to 24 bases. CDR3 in DNA: TGTGCTAGTAGCTACCCGGGACATCCTCTGATGGAGACCCAGTACTTC. Amino acid sequence: CASSYPGHPLMETQYF.

This clone was detected only a few times. As DNA, the CDR3 is TGCAGCGTTGAGTGGCAGCAGGGCTATGGCTACACCTTC. This gives the protein CSVEWQQGYGYTF. The rearrangement links TRBV29-1 to TRBJ1-2; D might be TRBD1 (5 bases). Deletions cut 3 bases from V and 4 bases from J, with 12 bases between. Germline V lookup: CDR1 SQVTM, CDR2 ANQGSEA. This CDR3 is built from 13 residues.

This rearrangement joins TRBV5-1 to TRBJ1-4; no clear D. CDR1 and CDR2 from the germline V gene are SGHRS and YFSETQ. Deletions cut 4 bases from V and 7 bases from J, with 14 bases between. The CDR3 contains 14 residues. The CDR3: CASSGASRGEKLFF. In nucleotides, the CDR3 is TGCGCCAGCAGCGGCGCATCTCGGGGTGAAAAACTGTTTTTT.

This sequence joins TRBV6-1 and TRBJ2-1; 7 bases are a match to TRBD2. This CDR3 has 15 residues. V trimming: 5 bases; J trimming: 6 bases; junction bases outside the gene matches: 10. Germline V lookup: CDR1 MNHNS, CDR2 SASEGT. The CDR3 nucleotides are TGTGCCAGCAGTCCCGGGGGGTACACTGGCAATGAGCAGTTCTTC. As protein: CASSPGGYTGNEQFF.

The chain recombines TRBV30 with TRBJ2-1; 8 bases agree with TRBD2. Germline lookup yields CDR1 GTSNPN and CDR2 SVGIG (reference sequence). This CDR3 has 16 residues. V lost 2 bases, J lost 7 bases, and 13 bases stayed unmatched. The CDR3 reads CAWSPPSGGGYNEQFF. Here the CDR3 DNA reads TGTGCCTGGAGTCCACCCTCGGGCGGGGGGTATAATGAGCAGTTCTTC.

The chain links TRBV19 to TRBJ2-7; the D gene is possibly TRBD2 (5 bases). This CDR3 contains 13 residues. With 6 bases removed from V and 5 bases from J, the gap between germline ends came to 14 bases. Germline V gene data show CDR1 as LNHDA and CDR2 as SQIVND (reference sequence). CDR3 bases: TGTGCCAGTAGACGGGGAGCTTCCCACGAGCAGTACTTC. It codes for CASRRGASHEQYF.

The rearrangement uses TRBV7-2 and TRBJ1-2; 8 bases are shared with TRBD1. CDR1 and CDR2 (germline): SGHTA, FQGNSA. The CDR3 covers 14 residues. Trimming removed 5 bases from V and 6 bases from J; junction bases left unmatched: 8. This CDR3 reads CASSQRQGRHGYTF. The CDR3 nucleotides are TGTGCCAGCAGCCAACGACAGGGGCGTCATGGCTACACCTTC.

This clone appeared a single time. This chain links TRBV12-5 with TRBJ2-3; 7 bases match TRBD2. Germline CDR1 and CDR2: LGHNT and FRNRAP. V dropped 5 bases and J dropped 2; count of bases not matched to a gene: 1. The CDR3 has 13 amino acids. In nucleotides, the CDR3 is TGTGCTAGTGGTCGGGAGGTCACAGATACGCAGTATTTT. Its translation is CASGREVTDTQYF.

This clone was detected once. The chain uses TRBV10-3 and TRBJ1-2, with 10 bases that match TRBD1. The germline gives CDR1 ENHRY, CDR2 SYGVKD. Trimming at V came to 6 bases and at J to 2 bases, leaving 6 bases not matched to a gene. The CDR3 is 15 amino acids. The CDR3 is CAISPTGGANYGYTF. In DNA form, the CDR3 reads TGTGCCATCAGCCCGACAGGGGGCGCAAACTATGGCTACACCTTC.